This TCR beta chain was sequenced for a study of blood T cell repertoires in COVID-19. Whole-study context: Sites across the United States, Italy and Spain contributed samples from acute and convalescent COVID-19. Sources were T cells, B-cell-depleted T cells, or PBMCs; the material itself was cDNA or gDNA.

Authors' data handling: Estimation of nucleated cell counts relied on the amplification of reference gene primers. TCRdb keeps only in-frame clones here, not all; method: immunoSEQ multiplex PCR. Clonal size and the V and J genes are those of that table, whereas D and trimming came from the DNA. The sample yields about 180,000 clones, about 87% seen once. The CDR3 totals 16 residues. Looked up from germline, CDR1 is WNHNN and CDR2 is SYGVQD (reference sequence). The trim removed 7 bases at V and 4 bases at J, leaving 13 bases unmatched. The specimen sequenced was peripheral blood. This sequence joins TRBV10-1 and TRBJ1-1; TRBD1 matches 9 bases. This clonotype was sampled from a woman aged 45 to 65 with acute or convalescent COVID-19. In DNA, the CDR3 is TGCGCCAGCATCGATAGGGACAGGGAAGGGGGCACTGAAGCTTTCTTT. Translated, it gives CASIDRDREGGTEAFF.